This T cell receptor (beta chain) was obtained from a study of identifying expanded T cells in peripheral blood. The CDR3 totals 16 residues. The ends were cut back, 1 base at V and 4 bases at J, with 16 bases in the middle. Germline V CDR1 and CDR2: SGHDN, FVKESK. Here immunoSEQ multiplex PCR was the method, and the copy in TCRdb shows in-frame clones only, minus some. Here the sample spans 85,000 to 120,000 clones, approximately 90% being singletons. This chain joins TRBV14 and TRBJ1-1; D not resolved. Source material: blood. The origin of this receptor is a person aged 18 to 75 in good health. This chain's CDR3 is CASSQGLVLVGTEAFF. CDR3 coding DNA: TGTGCCAGCAGCCAAGGCCTAGTTTTGGTTGGCACTGAAGCTTTCTTT. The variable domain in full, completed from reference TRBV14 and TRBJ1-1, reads EAGVTQFPSHSVIEKGQTVTLRCDPISGHDNLYWYRRVMGKEIKFLLHFVKESKQDESGMPNNRFLAERTGGTYSTLKVQPAELEDSGVYFCASSQGLVLVGTEAFFGQGTRLTVV.